This TCR beta chain derives from a study of T cells after yellow fever vaccination. Overall study: SMART-Seq v4 Ultra Low Input served to prepare low-cell-number fractions. Study findings and constraints: Though weaker, the secondary response peaked faster, on day 5 versus 15. From the bulk population, abundant clonotypes could contaminate and appear within FACS-sorted repertoires.

This clonotype was seen only a few times. Antigen unknown. Universal primer sites and UMIs were introduced during 5'RACE template-switching synthesis of TCR cDNA. TCRdb itself ran the 5' RACE reads through MiXCR, one entry per CDR3 protein. The profile shows a few hundred thousand distinct CDR3 sequences, 4.1% of them singletons. V shed 4 bases and J shed 7 bases, with 13 bases lying between them. CDR1 SQVTM and CDR2 ANQGSEA come from the germline V gene. The CDR3 runs 12 residues. This sequence originates from a man aged 18 to 30 who received the YFV17D yellow fever vaccine. The genes are TRBV29-1 and TRBJ1-2; D not certain. This specimen was PBMCs, taken 5 days after the yellow fever booster vaccination. In nucleotides, the CDR3 is TGCAGCGTTGGAAGAGGATCAGGTGGCTACACCTTC. Its translation: CSVGRGSGGYTF.